A selection of T cell receptor beta chains follows, all from one sample in a study of cytomegalovirus exposure and HLA in healthy donors. TCRdb keeps only in-frame clones here, not all; method: immunoSEQ multiplex PCR. The table lists 130,000 or so clones, around 73% of them singletons. Sequencing used PBMCs. These receptors all stem from a female donor in good health and CMV-seronegative. Each CDR3 is given with its conserved first and last residue. The D gene is left open where the match is weak. Size tells how often a clone was seen (once, few, many) or the class of an expanded clone, and some rows leave it out.

clone_size j_call v_call d_call cdr3_aa cdr3_nt
few TRBJ1-4 TRBV10-2 NA CASAGFSNEKLFF TGCGCCAGCGCGGGTTTTAGTAATGAAAAACTGTTTTTT
NA TRBJ2-7 TRBV5-6 TRBD1 CASSSTGTGEGEQYF TGTGCCAGCAGCTCGACCGGGACAGGGGAGGGGGAGCAGTACTTC
NA TRBJ2-1 TRBV11-1 TRBD2 CASSLLALAGGREQFF TGTGCCAGCAGCTTATTGGCACTAGCGGGGGGGAGGGAGCAGTTCTTC
NA TRBJ2-5 TRBV18 TRBD1 CASSPGQGFETQYF TGTGCCAGCTCACCTGGACAGGGGTTTGAGACCCAGTACTTC
NA TRBJ2-1 TRBV19 TRBD2 CASSRIASGSWENNEQFF TGTGCCAGTAGTCGGATAGCTAGCGGGAGTTGGGAAAACAATGAGCAGTTCTTC
NA TRBJ2-1 TRBV7-9 TRBD2 CASSLTSSGTRQYNEQFF TGTGCCAGCAGCTTAACGAGTTCCGGGACTAGACAATACAATGAGCAGTTCTTC
NA TRBJ2-2 TRBV5-1 TRBD1 CASSLVGQGAGELFF TGCGCCAGCAGCTTGGTCGGACAGGGAGCCGGGGAGCTGTTTTTT
NA TRBJ2-6 TRBV4-1 TRBD1 CASSVRDRASGANVLTF TGCGCCAGCAGCGTACGGGACAGGGCTTCTGGGGCCAACGTCCTGACTTTC
NA TRBJ2-7 TRBV19 NA CASTLGQGPYEQYF TGTGCCAGTACCCTAGGGCAGGGTCCCTACGAGCAGTACTTC
NA TRBJ2-7 TRBV30 TRBD2 CAWSVLRTRGARLAGAGEQYF TGTGCCTGGAGTGTACTCCGGACTAGGGGGGCTCGACTAGCGGGAGCAGGGGAGCAGTACTTC
NA TRBJ2-5 TRBV9 TRBD2 CASSVEGLAGQETQYF TGTGCCAGCAGCGTAGAGGGACTAGCGGGACAAGAGACCCAGTACTTC
once TRBJ2-2 TRBV6-1 TRBD1 CASSDSVWTGGAGTGELFF TGTGCCAGCAGTGATTCCGTCTGGACAGGGGGCGCCGGGACCGGGGAGCTGTTTTTT
NA TRBJ2-5 TRBV9 TRBD2 CASSPWGGGIQETQYF TGTGCCAGCAGCCCATGGGGGGGAGGGATACAAGAGACCCAGTACTTC
NA TRBJ1-2 TRBV6-5 TRBD1 CASRNQGTAGGYTF TGTGCCAGCAGAAACCAGGGGACAGCAGGTGGCTACACCTTC
NA TRBJ2-7 TRBV7-9 TRBD1 CSSSSRDRGVYYEQYF TGTTCCAGCAGCTCCCGGGACAGGGGAGTTTACTACGAGCAGTACTTC
NA TRBJ1-4 TRBV10-2 TRBD1 CASSDPDRGNEKLFF TGCGCCAGCAGTGATCCGGACAGGGGGAATGAAAAACTGTTTTTT
NA TRBJ2-7 TRBV9 TRBD1 CASSVEADRPRDGQYF TGTGCCAGCAGCGTAGAAGCGGACAGGCCCCGCGACGGGCAGTACTTC
NA TRBJ1-1 TRBV9 NA CASSVGEGGGDTEAFF TGTGCCAGCAGCGTAGGGGAGGGGGGGGGCGACACTGAAGCTTTCTTT
NA TRBJ1-1 TRBV27 TRBD1 CASSLTQGAGTEAFF TGTGCCAGCAGTTTAACACAGGGGGCCGGCACTGAAGCTTTCTTT
NA TRBJ1-2 TRBV28 TRBD1 CASRSIPGQGDYGYTF TGTGCCAGCAGGTCCATCCCGGGACAGGGCGACTATGGCTACACCTTC
NA TRBJ1-1 TRBV29-1 NA CSVQTDWGTEAFF TGCAGCGTTCAGACAGACTGGGGCACTGAAGCTTTCTTT
NA TRBJ1-1 TRBV30 NA CAWVPGNTEAFF TGTGCCTGGGTACCGGGGAACACTGAAGCTTTCTTT
once TRBJ2-7 TRBV30 NA CAWSVQGRAEQYF TGTGCCTGGAGTGTTCAGGGCAGGGCGGAGCAGTACTTC
few TRBJ1-2 TRBV6-1 NA CASSPGTDYTF TGTGCCAGCAGTCCCGGGACTGACTACACCTTC
NA TRBJ2-7 TRBV28 TRBD1 CASSSARDTGGTGVHEQYF TGTGCCAGCAGTTCCGCCCGTGATACCGGGGGGACAGGGGTCCACGAGCAGTACTTC
NA TRBJ2-7 TRBV28 TRBD1 CASRTGQGSSYEQYF TGTGCCAGCAGGACCGGACAGGGGAGCTCCTACGAGCAGTACTTC
NA TRBJ1-1 TRBV5-5 TRBD1 CASSYGQGAEAFF TGTGCCAGCAGCTATGGACAGGGGGCTGAAGCTTTCTTT
once TRBJ1-2 TRBV21-1 NA CASSKGGGYYGYTF TGTGCCAGCAGCAAAGGGGGCGGATACTATGGCTACACCTTC
NA TRBJ2-3 TRBV4-2 TRBD2 CASSPLTSGNSDTQYF TGTGCCAGCAGCCCACTGACTAGCGGGAATTCAGATACGCAGTATTTT
NA TRBJ2-7 TRBV27 TRBD1 CASSLSAGGSYEQCF TGTGCCAGCAGTTTATCGGCAGGGGGCTCCTACGAGCAGTGCTTC
NA TRBJ1-5 TRBV6-5 NA CASSYSKGERPQHF TGTGCCAGCAGTTACTCGAAGGGGGAGAGGCCCCAGCATTTT